A single T cell receptor (beta chain) is shown here with its context. The antigen is not known. The data derive from a study of cytomegalovirus exposure and HLA in healthy donors. Study-wide background: Among around 180 million T cells, an earlier analysis found 90 million to 130 million unique TCR beta sequences. Whole-study findings and limits: Most CMV-associated TCR beta chains appeared HLA-restricted in a later analysis.

V was pared by 6 bases and J by 1 base, with 10 bases between. Germline CDR1 and CDR2: LNHDA and SQIVND (reference sequence). The CDR3 has 14 residues. The PCR contained 60 Vbeta and 13 Jbeta primers. Sequenced by immunoSEQ multiplex PCR; TCRdb stores in-frame clones only, minus some. This table has about 89,000 clones, approximately 70% appearing once. The sequence derives from a man aged 30 to 45 in good health and CMV-seronegative. This chain joins TRBV19 and TRBJ1-5; tentative D call: TRBD1 (6 bases). Sequenced: PBMCs. CDR3 sequence: CASRLDRSNQPQHF. DNA of the CDR3: TGTGCCAGTAGGCTCGACAGGAGCAATCAGCCCCAGCATTTT.